Listed below are T cell receptor beta chains from one sample, sequenced in a study of tumor-infiltrating lymphocytes in primary liver carcinoma. TCRdb analysed the multiplex PCR reads with MiXCR anew, one entry per CDR3 protein. The sample records roughly 120,000 distinct CDR3 sequences, around 64% being singletons. Sequencing used liver tumor tissue from sampling region 3. The receptors were gathered from a woman aged 55-69 years with primary liver carcinoma and hepatitis B virus infection. Both conserved end residues are part of each CDR3. Each record gives: CDR3 protein, CDR3 DNA, V gene, J gene, D gene, clone size. D genes are given only for firm matches. Clone size is not always given. Where it is, it says once, few, many or a class for expanded clones.

CASSLVGGASVYEQYF	TGTGCCAGCAGCTTAGTCGGGGGGGCTAGTGTCTACGAGCAGTACTTC	TRBV7-9	TRBJ2-7	TRBD2	few
CAWRRDQFKNEQFF	TGTGCTTGGAGACGGGACCAATTTAAGAATGAGCAGTTCTTC	TRBV30	TRBJ2-1	NA	NA
CTSSLATVLDGYTF	TGTACCAGCAGCTTAGCGACTGTTCTTGATGGCTATACCTTC	TRBV11-3	TRBJ1-2	NA	NA
CASSLASGRGSYEQYF	TGCGCCAGCAGCTTAGCTAGCGGGAGAGGGTCCTACGAGCAGTACTTC	TRBV5-1	TRBJ2-7	TRBD2	once
CASMTPGREARGEQYF	TGTGCAAGCATGACTCCTGGGCGGGAGGCAAGAGGGGAGCAGTACTTC	TRBV11-2	TRBJ2-7	TRBD2	NA
CASSERGTSGRVNTGELFF	TGCGCCAGCAGCGAGAGAGGGACTAGCGGAAGGGTGAACACCGGGGAGCTGTTTTTT	TRBV5-1	TRBJ2-2	TRBD2	NA
CASHRTGANYQPQHF	TGTGCCAGCCACCGGACAGGGGCGAATTATCAGCCCCAGCATTTT	TRBV6-1	TRBJ1-5	TRBD1	many
CASRLDWGRLAANEQFF	TGTGCCAGCAGATTAGATTGGGGGAGACTAGCAGCCAATGAGCAGTTCTTC	TRBV11-3	TRBJ2-1	TRBD2	NA
CASSGVGFSGGSTDTQYF	TGTGCCAGCAGCGGGGTAGGGTTTTCGGGAGGGTCAACAGATACGCAGTATTTT	TRBV5-6	TRBJ2-3	TRBD2	NA
CANSKRQGSRDGYTF	TGTGCCAACAGCAAAAGACAGGGGTCGAGGGATGGCTACACCTTC	TRBV4-2	TRBJ1-2	TRBD1	NA
CASSWFRGVGNTIYF	TGTGCCAGCAGTTGGTTTAGGGGTGTTGGAAACACCATATATTTT	TRBV12-3/TRBV12-4	TRBJ1-3	NA	many
CASSLGTGSNSPLHF	TGTGCCAGCAGCTTAGGAACAGGAAGCAATTCACCTCTCCACTTT	TRBV11-2	TRBJ1-6	NA	NA
CASSPTTMNGWNSPLHF	TGTGCCAGCTCACCTACCACTATGAATGGGTGGAATTCACCCCTCCACTTT	TRBV18	TRBJ1-6	NA	NA
CASSLNFEAGANVLTF	TGCGCCAGCAGCTTGAATTTCGAGGCTGGGGCCAACGTCCTGACTTTC	TRBV5-1	TRBJ2-6	NA	many
CTSRGLARGFGEQFF	TGTACCAGCAGGGGACTAGCGAGAGGATTCGGTGAGCAGTTCTTC	TRBV12-3/TRBV12-4	TRBJ2-1	TRBD2	NA
CASSLQGAKGYTF	TGTGCCAGCTCACTCCAGGGGGCGAAGGGCTACACCTTC	TRBV18	TRBJ1-2	TRBD1	NA
CSVRRGDRPQHF	TGCAGCGTTCGGAGAGGGGATCGGCCCCAGCATTTT	TRBV29-1	TRBJ1-5	NA	NA
CAGSQQGLPYNEQFF	TGTGCCGGCAGCCAACAGGGGCTACCTTACAACGAGCAGTTCTTC	TRBV11-2	TRBJ2-1	TRBD1	NA
CASSQDGSGIRNTEAFF	TGTGCCAGCAGCCAAGATGGGTCGGGGATACGGAACACTGAAGCTTTCTTT	TRBV4-1	TRBJ1-1	NA	few
CASSRRSYEQYF	TGTGCCAGCAGCCGGCGGTCCTACGAGCAGTACTTC	TRBV28	TRBJ2-7	NA	NA
CSSSLAGNVQYF	TGTTCCAGCAGCTTAGCAGGAAACGTTCAGTACTTC	TRBV11-2	TRBJ2-4	NA	NA
CASTSTGAGANVLTF	TGTGCCAGCACCTCAACAGGGGCCGGGGCCAACGTCCTGACTTTC	TRBV12-3/TRBV12-4	TRBJ2-6	TRBD1	many
CASSWRAGYTF	TGTGCCAGCAGTTGGAGGGCAGGCTACACCTTC	TRBV28	TRBJ1-2	NA	NA
CVSSLGTGGSLEQYF	TGTGTCAGCAGCCTAGGGACAGGGGGCTCCCTCGAGCAGTATTTC	TRBV11-3	TRBJ2-7	TRBD1	NA
CASSSDLRLASYNERFF	TGTGCCAGCAGTTCCGACCTCAGATTAGCTTCCTACAATGAGCGGTTCTTC	TRBV11-2	TRBJ2-1	NA	once
CASSLSQGRNVAFF	TGTGCCAGCAGTTTATCACAGGGTCGTAATGTAGCTTTCTTT	TRBV12-3/TRBV12-4	TRBJ1-1	NA	once
CACRAGTENPEAIF	TGTGCCTGCAGGGCCGGGACGGAGAACCCTGAAGCTATCTTT	TRBV6-1	TRBJ1-1	NA	NA
CASSYEGDYTF	TGTGCCAGTAGTTACGAGGGTGACTACACCTTC	TRBV6-5	TRBJ1-2	NA	once
CARKEAGGYIDTQYF	TGTGCCCGCAAAGAAGCGGGAGGGTACATAGATACGCAGTATTTT	TRBV6-1	TRBJ2-3	TRBD2	NA
CASRTSTDTQYF	TGTGCCAGCAGAACTAGCACAGATACGCAGTATTTT	TRBV7-8	TRBJ2-3	NA	many
CASDLTSRSEQYF	TGTGCCAGCGACTTAACTAGCAGGAGCGAGCAGTACTTC	TRBV11-2	TRBJ2-7	NA	NA
CASNDNTRKQYF	TGTGCCAGCAACGACAACACAAGGAAGCAGTACTTC	TRBV28	TRBJ2-7	NA	few
CASSQNGPCEQYF	TGTGCCAGCAGCCAAAACGGGCCTTGCGAGCAGTACTTC	TRBV25-1	TRBJ2-7	NA	NA
CSVGQATDTQYF	TGCAGCGTAGGACAGGCCACAGATACGCAGTATTTT	TRBV29-1	TRBJ2-3	TRBD1	many
CSVASGDDQYF	TGCAGTGTTGCTAGCGGGGACGATCAGTACTTC	TRBV29-1	TRBJ2-7	TRBD2	NA
CASSLRGQNYGYTF	TGTGCCAGCAGTTTGAGGGGGCAGAACTATGGCTACACCTTC	TRBV28	TRBJ1-2	TRBD1	many
CASSRLAPSGGIDTQYF	TGTGCCAGCAGTCGACTAGCGCCGAGTGGGGGCATAGATACGCAGTATTTT	TRBV6-5	TRBJ2-3	TRBD2	NA
CVSSYSQGGNQPQHF	TGTGTCAGCAGTTACAGTCAGGGAGGTAATCAGCCCCAGCATTTT	TRBV6-5	TRBJ1-5	NA	NA
CASSLGTTGDAGPEAFF	TGTGCCAGCAGTCTGGGCACGACAGGGGACGCAGGGCCTGAAGCTTTCTTT	TRBV28	TRBJ1-1	TRBD1	few
CASSEGEGNQPQHF	TGTGCCAGCAGTGAGGGTGAAGGCAATCAGCCCCAGCATTTT	TRBV2	TRBJ1-5	NA	few
CASIPMDTEAFF	TGTGCCAGCATCCCCATGGACACTGAAGCTTTCTTT	TRBV11-3	TRBJ1-1	NA	few
CASSLDKGETQNF	TGTGCCAGCAGCTTAGATAAGGGAGAGACCCAGAACTTC	TRBV11-2	TRBJ2-5	NA	NA
CASSVGAGTDTRYF	NA	TRBV6-4	TRBJ2-3	NA	NA
CATTGTSGSSLPGELFF	TGTGCCACTACCGGGACTAGCGGGAGTAGTCTCCCCGGGGAGCTGTTTTTT	TRBV24-1	TRBJ2-2	TRBD2	few
CSARRGAGTGELFF	TGCAGTGCTCGGCGAGGGGCGGGCACCGGGGAGCTGTTTTTT	TRBV20-1	TRBJ2-2	NA	few
CTSSLGTFVFSYNEQFF	TGTACCAGCAGTTTAGGGACTTTTGTTTTCTCCTACAATGAGCAGTTCTTC	TRBV28	TRBJ2-1	NA	NA
CASSEAFGGYEQYF	TGTGCCAGCAGTGAAGCTTTCGGGGGATATGAGCAGTACTTC	TRBV6-1	TRBJ2-7	NA	NA
CASSRDRPGTQYF	TGTGCCAGCAGCCGTGACAGGCCTGGGACCCAGTACTTC	TRBV5-6	TRBJ2-5	NA	many
CASSGRTFRSYNEQFF	TGTGCCAGCAGTGGAAGGACTTTTCGCTCCTACAATGAGCAGTTCTTC	TRBV6-1	TRBJ2-1	NA	many
CASKAQGRGNTEAFF	TGTGCCAGCAAGGCCCAAGGTAGGGGGAACACTGAAGCTTTCTTT	TRBV12-3/TRBV12-4	TRBJ1-1	NA	many